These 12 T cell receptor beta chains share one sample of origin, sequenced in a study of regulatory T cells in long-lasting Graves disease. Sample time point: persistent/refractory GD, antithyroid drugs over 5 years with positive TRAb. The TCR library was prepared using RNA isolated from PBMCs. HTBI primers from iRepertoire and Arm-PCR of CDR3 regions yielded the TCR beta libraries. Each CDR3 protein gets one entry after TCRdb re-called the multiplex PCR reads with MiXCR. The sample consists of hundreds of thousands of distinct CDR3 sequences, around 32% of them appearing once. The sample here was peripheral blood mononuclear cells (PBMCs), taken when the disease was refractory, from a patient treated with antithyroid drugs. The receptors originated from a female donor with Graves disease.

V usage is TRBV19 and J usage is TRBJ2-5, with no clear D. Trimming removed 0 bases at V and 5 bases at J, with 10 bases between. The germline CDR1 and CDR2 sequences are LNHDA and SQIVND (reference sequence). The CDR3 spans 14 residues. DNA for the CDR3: TGTGCCAGTAGTATAGATTCATGGACGGAGACCCAGTACTTC. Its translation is CASSIDSWTETQYF.

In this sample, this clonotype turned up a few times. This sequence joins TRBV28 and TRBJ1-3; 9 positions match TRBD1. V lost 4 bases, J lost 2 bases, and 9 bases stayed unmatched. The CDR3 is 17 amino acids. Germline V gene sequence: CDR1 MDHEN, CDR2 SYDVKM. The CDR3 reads CASSSESGDRAGNTIYF. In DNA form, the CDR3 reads TGTGCCAGCAGTTCCGAATCGGGGGACAGGGCTGGAAACACCATATATTTT.

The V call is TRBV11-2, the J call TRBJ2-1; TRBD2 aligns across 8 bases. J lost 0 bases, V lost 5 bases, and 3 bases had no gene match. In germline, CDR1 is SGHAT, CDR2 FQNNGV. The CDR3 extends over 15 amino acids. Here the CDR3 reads CASSVSGSSYNEQFF. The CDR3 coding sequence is TGTGCCAGCAGCGTAAGCGGGAGCTCCTACAATGAGCAGTTCTTC. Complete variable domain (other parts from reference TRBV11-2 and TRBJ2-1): EAGVAQSPRYKIIEKRQSVAFWCNPISGHATLYWYQQILGQGPKLLIQFQNNGVVDDSQLPKDRFSAERLKGVDSTLKIQPAKLEDSAVYLCASSVSGSSYNEQFFGPGTRLTVL.

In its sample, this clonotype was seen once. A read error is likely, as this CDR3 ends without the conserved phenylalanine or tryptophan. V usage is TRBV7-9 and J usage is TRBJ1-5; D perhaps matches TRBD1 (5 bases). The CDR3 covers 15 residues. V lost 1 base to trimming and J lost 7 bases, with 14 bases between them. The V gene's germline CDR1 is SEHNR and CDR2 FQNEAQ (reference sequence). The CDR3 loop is CASSLEGGVEQPQHL. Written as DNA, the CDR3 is TGTGCCAGCAGCTTAGAAGGAGGGGTAGAGCAGCCCCAGCATCTT.

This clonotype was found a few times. The CDR3 region is CASSLEAGAAYEQYF. The CDR3 nucleotides read TGTGCCAGCAGTTTAGAGGCAGGGGCCGCCTACGAGCAGTACTTC. V and J are TRBV27 and TRBJ2-7, with a possible D match to TRBD1 (6 bases). Germline lookup yields CDR1 MNHEY and CDR2 SMNVEV (reference sequence). The V gene lost 2 bases and the J gene lost 2 bases, with 13 bases spanning the gap. This CDR3 comprises 15 residues.

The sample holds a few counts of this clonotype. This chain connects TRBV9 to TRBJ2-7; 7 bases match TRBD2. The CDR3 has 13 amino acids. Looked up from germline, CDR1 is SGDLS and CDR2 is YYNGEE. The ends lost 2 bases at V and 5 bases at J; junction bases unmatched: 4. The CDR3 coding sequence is TGTGCCAGCAGCGTCGGGGGGTTCAACGAGCAGTACTTC. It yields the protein CASSVGGFNEQYF.

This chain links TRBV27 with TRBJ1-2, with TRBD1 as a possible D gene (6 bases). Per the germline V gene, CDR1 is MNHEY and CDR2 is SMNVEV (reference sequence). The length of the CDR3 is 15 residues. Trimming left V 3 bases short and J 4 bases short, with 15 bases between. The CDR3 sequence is CASSFSGALPYGYTF. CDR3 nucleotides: TGTGCCAGCAGTTTTTCGGGGGCGCTGCCCTATGGCTACACCTTC.

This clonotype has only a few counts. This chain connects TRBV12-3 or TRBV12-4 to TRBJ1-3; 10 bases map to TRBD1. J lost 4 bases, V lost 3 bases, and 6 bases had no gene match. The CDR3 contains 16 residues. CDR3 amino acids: CASSLDRGELGNTIYF. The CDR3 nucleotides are TGTGCCAGCAGTTTGGACAGGGGGGAGTTGGGAAACACCATATATTTT.

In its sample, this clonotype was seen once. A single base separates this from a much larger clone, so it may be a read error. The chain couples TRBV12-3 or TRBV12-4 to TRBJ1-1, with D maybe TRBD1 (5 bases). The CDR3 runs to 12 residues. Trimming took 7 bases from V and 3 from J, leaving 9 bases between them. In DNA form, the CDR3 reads TGTGCCAGCAACTGGGGGTACACTGAAGCTTTCTTT. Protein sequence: CASNWGYTEAFF.

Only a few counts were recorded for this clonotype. CDR3 loop: CSARSWGRAYNEQFF. In DNA form, the CDR3 reads TGCAGTGCTCGCAGCTGGGGGAGGGCCTACAATGAGCAGTTCTTC. The chain couples TRBV20-1 to TRBJ2-1, with TRBD2 matching over 7 bases. Trimming at V came to 5 bases and at J to 2 bases, leaving 9 bases not matched to a gene. Germline V gene data show CDR1 as DFQATT and CDR2 as SNEGSKA (reference sequence). The CDR3 consists of 15 residues.

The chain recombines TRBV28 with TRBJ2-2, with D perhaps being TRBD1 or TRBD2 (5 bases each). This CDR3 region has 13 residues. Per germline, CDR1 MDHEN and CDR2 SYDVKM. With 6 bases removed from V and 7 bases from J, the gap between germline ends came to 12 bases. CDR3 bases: TGTGCCAGCAGCTACCCGGGGCTCGGGGAGCTGTTTTTT. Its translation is CASSYPGLGELFF. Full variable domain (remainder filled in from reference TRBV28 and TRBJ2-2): DVKVTQSSRYLVKRTGEKVFLECVQDMDHENMFWYRQDPGLGLRLIYFSYDVKMKEKGDIPEGYSVSREKKERFSLILESASTNQTSMYLCASSYPGLGELFFGEGSRLTVL.

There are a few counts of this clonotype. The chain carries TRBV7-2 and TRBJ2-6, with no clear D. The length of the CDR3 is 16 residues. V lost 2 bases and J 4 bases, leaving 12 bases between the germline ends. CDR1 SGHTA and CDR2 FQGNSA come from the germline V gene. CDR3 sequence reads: CASSLWPESGANVLTF. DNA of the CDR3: TGTGCCAGCAGCTTATGGCCTGAGTCCGGGGCCAACGTCCTGACTTTC.